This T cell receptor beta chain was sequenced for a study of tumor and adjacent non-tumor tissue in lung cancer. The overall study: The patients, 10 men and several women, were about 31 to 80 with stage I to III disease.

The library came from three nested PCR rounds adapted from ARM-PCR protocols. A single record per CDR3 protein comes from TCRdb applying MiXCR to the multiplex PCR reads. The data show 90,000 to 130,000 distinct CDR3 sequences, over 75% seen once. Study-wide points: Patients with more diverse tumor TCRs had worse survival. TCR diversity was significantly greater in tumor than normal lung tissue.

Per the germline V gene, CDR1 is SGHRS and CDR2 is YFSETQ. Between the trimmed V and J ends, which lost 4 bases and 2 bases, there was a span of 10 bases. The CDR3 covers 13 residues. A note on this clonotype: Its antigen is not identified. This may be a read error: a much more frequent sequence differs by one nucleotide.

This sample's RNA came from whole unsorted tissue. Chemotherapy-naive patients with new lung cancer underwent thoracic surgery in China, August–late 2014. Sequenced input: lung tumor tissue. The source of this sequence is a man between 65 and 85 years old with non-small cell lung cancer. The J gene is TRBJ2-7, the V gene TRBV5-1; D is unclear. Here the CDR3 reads CASSMDGTYEQYF. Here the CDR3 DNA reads TGCGCCAGCAGCATGGACGGTACCTACGAGCAGTACTTC.